Below, 29 T cell receptor beta chains from the same sample are listed, as sequenced in a study of beta chain features in type 1 diabetes. Every bit of the isolated RNA underwent reverse transcription, so sequencing read expressed TCRB transcripts. Measured with immunoSEQ multiplex PCR; TCRdb has only the in-frame clones, and not every one. The data contain roughly 40,000 clones, 64% of them seen just once; the ten biggest clones take up 2% to 2.5%. Sample: Tregs from blood. These receptors were obtained from a woman aged 25 to 45 in good health.

The rearrangement uses TRBV28 and TRBJ1-5, with 8 bases that match TRBD1. Germline V gene lookup returns CDR1 MDHEN and CDR2 SYDVKM. The ends lost 3 bases at V and 4 bases at J; junction bases unmatched: 2. The CDR3 has 14 amino acids. The CDR3 DNA reads TGTGCCAGCAGTTTGGACAGGGTGAATCAGCCCCAGCATTTT. Protein product: CASSLDRVNQPQHF.

This chain joins TRBV4-2 and TRBJ2-3, with 14 positions matching TRBD2. There are 16 residues in the CDR3. Germline V gene data show CDR1 as LGHNA and CDR2 as YNFKEQ. Trimming cost V 4 bases and J 5 bases; bases outside gene matches: 5. CDR3 loop: CASSRRLAGGGDTQYF. The CDR3 DNA follows: TGTGCCAGCAGCCGCCGACTAGCGGGAGGGGGAGATACGCAGTATTTT.

The chain carries TRBV9 and TRBJ2-1, with TRBD2 identical over 12 bases. Germline lookup yields CDR1 SGDLS and CDR2 YYNGEE. CDR3 size: 15 residues. The trim removed 0 bases at V and 7 bases at J, leaving 2 bases unmatched. CDR3 DNA: TGTGCCAGCAGCGTAGGACTAGCGGGAGTTAATGAGCAGTTCTTC. The encoded protein is CASSVGLAGVNEQFF.

The gene calls are TRBV6-5 and TRBJ2-5, with D possibly matching TRBD1 (6 bases). V lost 2 bases and J lost 5, with 12 bases in between. The CDR3 has 14 residues. From germline, CDR1 is MNHEY and CDR2 SVGAGI. The CDR3 sequence: CASSYARGGETQYF. CDR3 coding DNA: TGTGCCAGCAGTTACGCCAGGGGCGGCGAGACCCAGTACTTC.

This clone showed up just once. The chain carries TRBV9 and TRBJ2-1; 14 bases are a match to TRBD2. V lost 0 bases to trimming and J lost 8 bases; unmatched junction nucleotides: 10. Germline V gene lookup returns CDR1 SGDLS and CDR2 YYNGEE. This CDR3 comprises 18 residues. DNA of the CDR3: TGTGCCAGCAGCGTAGCCCCCGGGACTAGCGGGAGTGGGTATGAGCAGTTCTTC. It encodes CASSVAPGTSGSGYEQFF.

The rearrangement joins TRBV5-6 to TRBJ1-1, with TRBD1 identical over 7 bases. V gave up 4 bases and J gave up 4 bases; unmatched junction bases: 10. The CDR3 totals 15 residues. Germline-derived CDR1 and CDR2 are SGHDT and YYEEEE. The CDR3: CASSLAQTGSTEAFF. CDR3 sequence (DNA): TGTGCCAGCAGCCTAGCACAGACAGGGAGCACTGAAGCTTTCTTT.

The V gene is TRBV18, the J gene TRBJ2-5; a weak D match, TRBD1 (6 bases). V dropped 3 bases and J dropped 1 base, with 9 bases sitting between them. Germline V CDR1 and CDR2: KGHSH, LQKENI. The CDR3 consists of 14 residues. The CDR3 is CASSPQGGQETQYF. CDR3 DNA sequence: TGTGCCAGCTCACCTCAAGGGGGCCAAGAGACCCAGTACTTC.

This clone was counted only a few times. The V gene is TRBV28, the J gene TRBJ2-1; 7 nucleotides line up with TRBD2. Trimming at V came to 4 bases and at J to 10 bases, leaving 4 bases not matched to a gene. CDR1 MDHEN and CDR2 SYDVKM come from the germline V gene. The CDR3 loop spans 12 amino acids. As DNA, the CDR3 is TGTGCCAGCAGTTCCCCGACTAGCGAGCAGTTCTTC. It translates to CASSSPTSEQFF.

Comments on this clone: Mismatch with germline at one junction end may stem from a read error. This sample also contains other DNA sequences that code for the same CDR3. The V call is TRBV9, the J call TRBJ2-7; 10 bases match TRBD1. Germline lookup yields CDR1 SGDLS and CDR2 YYNGEE. The CDR3 is 14 residues long. CDR3 DNA: TGTGCTAGCAGCGGCGACAGGGGGCGACGGGAGCAGTACTTC. It translates to CASSGDRGRREQYF.

J is TRBJ1-5 and V is TRBV18; a weak D match, TRBD1 (6 bases). This CDR3 spans 13 amino acids. Germline CDR1 KGHSH, CDR2 LQKENI. Deletions cut 5 bases from V and 4 bases from J, with 9 bases between. CDR3 nucleotides: TGTGCCAGCTCAAGGACAGAAAATCAGCCCCAGCATTTT. It codes for CASSRTENQPQHF.

This clone showed up just a few times. The V call is TRBV7-9, the J call TRBJ2-7; D might be TRBD2 (5 bases). With 1 base removed from V and 0 bases from J, the gap between germline ends came to 10 bases. Germline values: CDR1 SEHNR, CDR2 FQNEAQ (reference sequence). The length of the CDR3 is 15 residues. CDR3: CASSLVVGSSYEQYF. CDR3 in DNA: TGTGCCAGCAGCTTAGTTGTGGGGAGCTCCTACGAGCAGTACTTC. The full variable domain, with the rest looked up from reference TRBV7-9 and TRBJ2-7, is DTGVSQNPRHKITKRGQNVTFRCDPISEHNRLYWYRQTLGQGPEFLTYFQNEAQLEKSRLLSDRFSAERPKGSFSTLEIQRTEQGDSAMYLCASSLVVGSSYEQYFGPGTRLTVT.

The chain joins TRBV7-3 to TRBJ1-2, with D uncertain. CDR3 length: 15 residues. The germline V gene encodes CDR1 SGHTA and CDR2 FQGTGA. V was cut by 5 bases and J by 1 base, with 14 bases left in between. CDR3 sequence: CASSPVGGSNYGYTF. Written as DNA, the CDR3 is TGTGCCAGCAGCCCCGTAGGTGGGAGTAACTATGGCTACACCTTC.

V and J are TRBV7-2 and TRBJ2-6, with D unclear. Germline CDR1 SGHTA, CDR2 FQGNSA. The germline V and J ends were trimmed by 4 bases and 0 bases, with 13 bases remaining between them. This CDR3 has 17 amino acids. The CDR3 nucleotides read TGTGCCAGCAGCTCCCGAGGCATCCGCTCTGGGGCCAACGTCCTGACTTTC. Amino acids: CASSSRGIRSGANVLTF.

The chain recombines TRBV28 with TRBJ2-1; TRBD2 might be the D (6 bases). The CDR3 is 16 residues long. V gave up 3 bases and J gave up 0 bases, with 12 bases separating them. The germline V gene has CDR1 MDHEN and CDR2 SYDVKM. In DNA form, the CDR3 reads TGTGCCAGCAGTTTCGGGAGCAGGAGCTCCTACAATGAGCAGTTCTTC. Translation: CASSFGSRSSYNEQFF.

The chain carries TRBV5-1 and TRBJ2-1; TRBD2 is a possible D gene (5 bases). The ends were cut back, 0 bases at V and 4 bases at J, with 17 bases in the middle. Germline assignment: CDR1 SGHRS and CDR2 YFSETQ. The CDR3 loop spans 17 amino acids. The CDR3 DNA is TGCGCCAGCAGCTTGGGGCCCCTGAGGGAACGATACAATGAGCAGTTCTTC. As protein: CASSLGPLRERYNEQFF.

The chain has TRBV7-8 and TRBJ2-7, with D possibly being TRBD2 (5 bases). Germline V gene data show CDR1 as SGHVS and CDR2 as FQNEAQ. This CDR3 comprises 15 residues. V lost 1 base to trimming and J lost 3 bases, with 13 bases between them. The CDR3 region has the DNA TGTGCCAGCAGCTTAGTAGGCAGCGGCGGCTACGAGCAGTACTTC. Protein: CASSLVGSGGYEQYF.

This sequence joins TRBV6-5 and TRBJ2-5; TRBD2 aligns across 10 bases. The end of the DNA fits TRBJ2-7 better, so the J call may be wrong. The germline CDR1 and CDR2 sequences are MNHEY and SVGAGI. The CDR3 runs 13 residues. The CDR3 nucleotides are TGTGCCAGCAGCCGACTAGCGGGTTACGAGCAGTACTTC. This codes for CASSRLAGYEQYF.

CDR3 bases: TGTGCCAGTAGTGTCAGGGCGGCCGCGGGGGAGCAGTACTTC. It encodes CASSVRAAAGEQYF. This chain links TRBV19 with TRBJ2-7, with D possibly matching TRBD2 (6 bases). CDR3 length: 14 amino acids. Deletions cut 5 bases from V and 7 bases from J, with 18 bases between. CDR1 is LNHDA and CDR2 is SQIVND in the germline V gene (reference sequence).

Worth noting for this clone: The same CDR3 is also encoded by other DNA sequences in this sample. The V gene is TRBV27, the J gene TRBJ1-1, with 7 bases fitting TRBD1. Germline lookup yields CDR1 MNHEY and CDR2 SMNVEV (reference sequence). The CDR3 contains 14 residues. The V and J ends lost 5 bases and 0 bases, in that order; junction bases with no gene match: 3. The CDR3 sequence is CASSQGTVNTEAFF. CDR3 in DNA: TGTGCCAGCAGTCAAGGGACAGTGAACACTGAAGCTTTCTTT.

This clone was picked up a small number of times. The genes are TRBV4-3 and TRBJ2-7; weak D call: TRBD1 (5 bases). V dropped 0 bases and J dropped 2 bases, with 20 bases sitting between them. CDR1 is LGHNA and CDR2 is YSLEER in the germline V gene. The CDR3 extends over 18 amino acids. Here the CDR3 DNA reads TGCGCCAGCAGCCAAGACCCGACAGCCATGCTGATACCCTACGAGCAGTACTTC. This encodes CASSQDPTAMLIPYEQYF.

This clone was found once. This chain links TRBV18 with TRBJ2-1; 7 bases fit TRBD1. After removal of 3 bases from V and 7 bases from J, the junction contained 18 bases not matched to a gene. This CDR3 contains 18 residues. The germline V gene encodes CDR1 KGHSH and CDR2 LQKENI. The CDR3 is CASSPMTGWKLLGNEQFF. The CDR3 nucleotides read TGTGCCAGCTCACCTATGACAGGGTGGAAACTCCTGGGGAATGAGCAGTTCTTC.

The chain uses TRBV6-1 and TRBJ2-7; 7 nucleotides agree with TRBD2. The length of the CDR3 is 13 residues. Germline assignment: CDR1 MNHNS and CDR2 SASEGT. The ends lost 6 bases at V and 2 bases at J; junction bases unmatched: 4. The CDR3 region has the DNA TGTGCCAGCAGCCGGGACTACACCTACGAGCAGTACTTC. This codes for CASSRDYTYEQYF.

V is TRBV7-2 and J is TRBJ2-3, with TRBD2 identical over 14 bases. With V trimmed by 5 bases and J by 7 bases, 8 bases remained unmatched. Looked up from germline, CDR1 is SGHTA and CDR2 is FQGNSA. The CDR3 runs 16 residues. CDR3 DNA sequence: TGTGCCAGCAGCCTCGGGACTAGCGGGAGTCGGAATACGCAGTATTTT. As protein: CASSLGTSGSRNTQYF.

The chain carries TRBV7-9 and TRBJ2-4; D perhaps matches TRBD1 (5 bases). Germline assignment: CDR1 SEHNR and CDR2 FQNEAQ (reference sequence). The V and J ends lost 1 base and 6 bases respectively, with 7 bases between them. This CDR3 has 13 amino acids. CDR3 nucleotides: TGTGCCAGCAGCTTAGGGACAACAAACATTCAGTACTTC. Amino acids: CASSLGTTNIQYF. Together with reference TRBV7-9 and TRBJ2-4, the CDR3 gives the full variable domain: DTGVSQNPRHKITKRGQNVTFRCDPISEHNRLYWYRQTLGQGPEFLTYFQNEAQLEKSRLLSDRFSAERPKGSFSTLEIQRTEQGDSAMYLCASSLGTTNIQYFGAGTRLSVL.

V and J are TRBV9 and TRBJ2-2; the match to TRBD2 covers 7 bases. Germline CDR1 SGDLS, CDR2 YYNGEE. V was pared by 4 bases and J by 6 bases, with 15 bases of the junction left unmatched. This CDR3 contains 17 residues. The CDR3 sequence is CASSSRAGGVAPGELFF. CDR3 nucleotides: TGTGCCAGCAGCTCACGAGCTGGGGGGGTAGCGCCCGGGGAGCTGTTTTTT. The entire variable domain, with the rest obtained from reference TRBV9 and TRBJ2-2, is as follows: DSGVTQTPKHLITATGQRVTLRCSPRSGDLSVYWYQQSLDQGLQFLIQYYNGEERAKGNILERFSAQQFPDLHSELNLSSLELGDSALYFCASSSRAGGVAPGELFFGEGSRLTVL.

As concerns this clone: One base away lies a much larger clone, so this may be a sequencing read error. This chain connects TRBV4-2 to TRBJ2-5; TRBD1 matches 7 bases. CDR1 is LGHNA, CDR2 YNFKEQ, per germline. V dropped 2 bases and J dropped 2; count of bases not matched to a gene: 2. The CDR3 has 14 residues. In nucleotides, the CDR3 is TGTGCCAGCAGCCAACCGGGACAGCAAGAGACCCAGTACTTC. It encodes CASSQPGQQETQYF.

The V and J genes are TRBV5-4 and TRBJ2-1, with 8 bases that match TRBD1. From germline, CDR1 is SGHNT and CDR2 YYREEE (reference sequence). V lost 0 bases and J lost 12; bases outside the gene matches: 2. The CDR3 extends over 12 amino acids. In DNA, the CDR3 is TGTGCCAGCAGCTTGGAGGGGACAGGGCAGTTCTTC. Amino acids: CASSLEGTGQFF.

The chain uses TRBV19 and TRBJ1-5, with D possibly matching TRBD1 (5 bases). The CDR3 has 17 amino acids. CDR1 and CDR2 from the germline V gene are LNHDA and SQIVND (reference sequence). V lost 7 bases and J lost 6, with 25 bases in between. The CDR3 bases are TGTGCCAGTACCTCCCACCGGGCAGGGTTTTTGCCTCAGCCCCAGCATTTT. Its translation is CASTSHRAGFLPQPQHF.

V gene TRBV9 combines with J gene TRBJ2-3, with D hard to call. This CDR3 comprises 15 residues. CDR1 is SGDLS and CDR2 is YYNGEE in the germline V gene. Trimming removed 0 bases from V and 0 bases from J, with 8 bases in between. The CDR3 DNA is TGTGCCAGCAGCGTAGAAATGCGGAGCACAGATACGCAGTATTTT. Its translation: CASSVEMRSTDTQYF.